The clone carrying this TCR beta chain was picked up a small number of times. The sample belongs to a study of technical replicates of blood from a few donors. There are 15 residues in the CDR3. Trimming took 3 bases from V and 0 from J, leaving 12 bases between them. Germline V CDR1 and CDR2: SGHDT, YYEEEE. TCRdb keeps only in-frame clones here, not all; method: immunoSEQ multiplex PCR. The sample lists about 100,000 clones, under 97% occurring once. This chain links TRBV5-6 with TRBJ1-1; D ambiguous. Sequencing was done on a sample of T cells isolated from PBMCs. The TCR was taken from a human donor in good health. In DNA, the CDR3 is TGTGCCAGCAGCTCGCTAGTTGGTATGAACACTGAAGCTTTCTTT. This sequence encodes CASSSLVGMNTEAFF.